This T cell receptor beta chain was identified during a study of a mutant IDH1 vaccine in newly diagnosed glioma. Regarding the study as a whole: Patients mounted vaccine-induced immune responses in approximately 94% of cases.

Assay: immunoSEQ multiplex PCR; the TCRdb copy retains only in-frame clones and omits some. The sample has tens of thousands of clones, around 81% seen once. The CDR3 contains 13 residues. Per the germline V gene, CDR1 is SEHNR and CDR2 is FQNEAQ (reference sequence). Trimming shortened V by 6 bases and J by 4 bases, and 10 bases separated the two germline ends. This clone has only one observation. Its target is not known. Noted time point: week 35, safety follow-up. Every vaccine dose comprised 300 ug of mutant IDH1 20-mer peptide plus topical imiquimod. Vaccinations, eight in total, occurred in weeks 1, 3, 5, 7, 11, 15, 19, 23.

The TCR sequence derives from a middle-aged woman with glioma. Some clones in this sample may be carry-over from other donors' samples. Specimen: PBMCs, collected from a glioma patient whose treatment included an IDH1 peptide vaccine. This chain joins TRBV7-9 and TRBJ2-1, with a possible D match to TRBD2 (6 bases). CDR3 bases: TGTGCCAGCAGTCCCGGGGGTTACAATGAGCAGTTCTTC. This gives the protein CASSPGGYNEQFF. The full variable domain, in which reference TRBV7-9 and TRBJ2-1 provide the parts outside the CDR3, is DTGVSQNPRHKITKRGQNVTFRCDPISEHNRLYWYRQTLGQGPEFLTYFQNEAQLEKSRLLSDRFSAERPKGSFSTLEIQRTEQGDSAMYLCASSPGGYNEQFFGPGTRLTVL.